This T cell receptor (beta chain) is drawn from a study of beta chain features in type 1 diabetes. Findings of the study overall: Researchers reported that naive, central memory and Treg TCRB repertoires appeared more similar in patients than in healthy donors.

Every isolated RNA sample was fully reverse transcribed, so sequencing captured expressed TCRB transcripts. Method: immunoSEQ multiplex PCR; TCRdb's copy keeps in-frame clones and lacks some. The sample has 200,000 to 250,000 clones, around a quarter seen once. Looked up from germline, CDR1 is KGHSH and CDR2 is LQKENI. Germline trimming cut 4 bases from V and 6 bases from J; bases unmatched to any gene: 8. This CDR3 has 15 amino acids. Cell sorting via CD45RO/CCR7/CD25/CD127/CD95/CD27 was performed to obtain CD4+ naive, central memory, regulatory and stem cell-like memory cells. Only a few counts were recorded for this clone. As yet, its antigen is unknown.

The sequence was obtained from a man aged 25 to 40 in good health. The chain employs TRBV18 and TRBJ1-1; 10 bases are shared with TRBD1. Sequenced sample: central memory CD4+ T cells from blood. The CDR3 reads CASSLSTGGASEAFF. The DNA for the CDR3 is TGTGCCAGCTCACTATCGACAGGGGGCGCGTCTGAAGCTTTCTTT.